The following is a T cell receptor beta chain sequence with its context. Its target is not known. At a deep level, the assay was run. Original data processing: Without quality scores, immunoSEQ junctional reads could not be filtered like full-length reads. Data came from immunoSEQ multiplex PCR; TCRdb stores just in-frame clones and leaves some out. V and J calls and clone size are given by that table; D and trimming were obtained from the DNA. Of some 1,900,000 clones in the sample, approximately 94% are singletons; the top ten hold 1.2%. The data were obtained in a study of shared clonotypes between healthy human individuals. Study at large: For every donor, three CD4 naive, three CD4 memory, two CD8 naive and one CD8 memory plates were used. Study results and caveats: Sequencing depth was expected to influence donor clonotype sharing.

Naive CD8 cells lacked CD45RO and underwent positive selection for CCR7, leaving out terminally differentiated effector memory CD45RA+ cells. V lost 5 bases and J 1 base, leaving 20 bases between the germline ends. In germline, CDR1 is SEHNR, CDR2 FQNEAQ (reference sequence). This CDR3 has 17 amino acids. Sequencing was done on a sample of naive CD8+ T cells sorted from blood. This chain connects TRBV7-9 to TRBJ1-1; D may be TRBD1 (6 bases). The receptor was isolated from a man in his late teens or twenties in good health. The CDR3 reads CASSEIRGGARNTEAFF. For the CDR3, the DNA is TGTGCCAGCAGCGAAATTCGTGGGGGGGCTAGGAACACTGAAGCTTTCTTT. The whole variable domain, filled in from reference TRBV7-9 and TRBJ1-1, reads DTGVSQNPRHKITKRGQNVTFRCDPISEHNRLYWYRQTLGQGPEFLTYFQNEAQLEKSRLLSDRFSAERPKGSFSTLEIQRTEQGDSAMYLCASSEIRGGARNTEAFFGQGTRLTVV.